The source of this TCR beta chain is a study of blood T cells in healthy people across ages. General study points: The diversity estimates, figures obtained from one million T cells, were considered underestimates.

Combining a sample-barcoded 5' primer with a J-beta primer mix, a second PCR ran for roughly 7 to 11 cycles. TCRdb reprocessed the 5' RACE reads with MiXCR, giving one entry per CDR3 protein. The sample gives hundreds of thousands of distinct CDR3 sequences, more than 25% of which show up once; about 18% is in the top ten. Regarding this clonotype: Its antigen is not known.

Germline values: CDR1 MRHNA, CDR2 SNTAGT. Trimming pared 4 bases from V and 8 bases from J, leaving 9 bases between. This CDR3 has 13 amino acids. What was sequenced was blood. The chain joins TRBV6-4 to TRBJ1-6; D is undetermined. This clonotype was obtained from a woman aged 80 or over in good health. This CDR3 is CASSAGEYSPLHF. The CDR3, as DNA: TGTGCCAGCAGTGCGGGAGAGTATTCACCCCTCCACTTT.